The source of this T cell receptor beta chain is a study of T cells in Graves' hyperthyroidism and ophthalmopathy. Study-level results: With a median lead of approximately 6.4 months before onset, the model predicted ophthalmopathy.

CDR3 length equals 14 residues. The germline V gene has CDR1 SGHRS and CDR2 YFSETQ. Trimming cost V 3 bases and J 4 bases, with 13 bases left between them. TCR beta CDR3 regions were amplified from RNA. HTBI primers were the set used in a first-round RT-PCR of the TCR CDR3. TCRdb reprocessed the multiplex PCR reads via MiXCR and lists one record per CDR3 protein. The table lists fewer than 650,000 distinct CDR3 sequences, 14% of them singletons, with about 6.6% in the top ten. This clonotype was counted ten times or more. The antigen remains unidentified. The receptor was isolated from a young woman with Graves' ophthalmopathy. The J gene is TRBJ1-1, the V gene TRBV5-1; possible D gene TRBD1, 5 bases. Sequenced material: blood. CDR3 sequence (DNA): TGCGCCAGCAGCTCGGACGGCGGGGGCACTGAAGCTTTCTTT. It specifies CASSSDGGGTEAFF.